One and the same sample provided the 5 T cell receptor beta chains below, sequenced in a study of monozygotic twins with cystic fibrosis. Libraries were prepared by immunoSEQ multiplex PCR; TCRdb keeps only in-frame clonotypes and omits some of them. Of about 15,000 clones listed, approximately 81% were seen once; the top ten hold around 1%. What was sequenced was blood. Source of these receptors: a boy between 10 and 17 years old with cystic fibrosis.

This clone was observed a single time. The V gene is TRBV15, the J gene TRBJ2-1; no reliable D call. V was trimmed by 1 base and J by 5 bases, leaving 9 bases between them. CDR1 and CDR2 (germline): LNHNV, YYDKDF (reference sequence). CDR3 length: 14 amino acids. The CDR3 nucleotides read TGTGCCACCAGCAGAGGTCGTCTAGACAATGAGCAGTTCTTC. Residues: CATSRGRLDNEQFF.

V gene TRBV18 combines with J gene TRBJ1-4; no clear D. CDR3 length: 14 residues. Trimming stripped 0 bases from V and 7 bases from J, with 9 bases between. The germline CDR1 and CDR2 sequences are KGHSH and LQKENI. In nucleotides, the CDR3 is TGTGCCAGCTCACCACCCGACGGAGGTGAAAAACTGTTTTTT. This sequence encodes CASSPPDGGEKLFF. Based on the CDR3 plus reference TRBV18 and TRBJ1-4, the full variable domain is NAGVMQNPRHLVRRRGQEARLRCSPMKGHSHVYWYRQLPEEGLKFMVYLQKENIIDESGMPKERFSAEFPKEGPSILRIQQVVRGDSAAYFCASSPPDGGEKLFFGSGTQLSVL.

This rearrangement joins TRBV10-3 to TRBJ2-7; 7 bases are shared with TRBD2. The germline V gene has CDR1 ENHRY and CDR2 SYGVKD. The CDR3 loop spans 14 amino acids. Trimming cost V 8 bases and J 5 bases; bases outside gene matches: 12. CDR3 in DNA: TGTGCCATCGGCGGGCGAGGACTAGAAGACGAGCAGTACTTC. Its translation is CAIGGRGLEDEQYF.

The rearrangement uses TRBV5-5 and TRBJ1-2; D may be TRBD1 (6 bases). Germline CDR1 SGHKS, CDR2 YYEKEE (reference sequence). V gave up 0 bases and J gave up 0 bases, with 6 bases separating them. This CDR3 is 14 amino acids long. CDR3 residues: CASSLGTANYGYTF. The CDR3 DNA follows: TGTGCCAGCAGCTTGGGGACAGCTAACTATGGCTACACCTTC.

The genes are TRBV2 and TRBJ1-2; D remains unclear. This CDR3 contains 12 residues. Germline values: CDR1 SNHLY, CDR2 FYNNEI. The V gene lost 7 bases and the J gene lost 5 bases, with 11 bases spanning the gap. CDR3 DNA sequence: TGTGCCAGCAAGGCAGGATGGTATGGCTACACCTTC. Encoded protein: CASKAGWYGYTF.